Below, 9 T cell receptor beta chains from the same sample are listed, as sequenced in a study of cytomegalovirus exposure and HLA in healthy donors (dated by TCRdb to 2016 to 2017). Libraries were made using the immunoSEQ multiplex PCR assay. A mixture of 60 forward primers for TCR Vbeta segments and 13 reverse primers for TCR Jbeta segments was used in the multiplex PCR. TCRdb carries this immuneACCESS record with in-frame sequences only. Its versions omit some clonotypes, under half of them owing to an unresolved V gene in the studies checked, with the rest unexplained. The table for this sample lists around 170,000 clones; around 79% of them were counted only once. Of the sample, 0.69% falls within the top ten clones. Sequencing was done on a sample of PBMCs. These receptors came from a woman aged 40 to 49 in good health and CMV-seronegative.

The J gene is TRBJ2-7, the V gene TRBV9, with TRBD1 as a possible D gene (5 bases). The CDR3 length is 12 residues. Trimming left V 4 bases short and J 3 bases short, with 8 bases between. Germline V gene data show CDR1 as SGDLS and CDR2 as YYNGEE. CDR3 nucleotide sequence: TGTGCCAGCAGCCCGGACAACTACGAGCAGTACTTC. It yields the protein CASSPDNYEQYF. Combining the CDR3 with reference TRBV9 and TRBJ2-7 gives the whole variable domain DSGVTQTPKHLITATGQRVTLRCSPRSGDLSVYWYQQSLDQGLQFLIQYYNGEERAKGNILERFSAQQFPDLHSELNLSSLELGDSALYFCASSPDNYEQYFGPGTRLTVT.

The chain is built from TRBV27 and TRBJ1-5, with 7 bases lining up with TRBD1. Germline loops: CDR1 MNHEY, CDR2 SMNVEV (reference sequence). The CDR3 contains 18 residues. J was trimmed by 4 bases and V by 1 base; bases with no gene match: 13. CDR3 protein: CASSLFIPTGTANQPQHF. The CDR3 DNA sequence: TGTGCCAGCAGTTTATTTATTCCAACCGGGACAGCTAATCAGCCCCAGCATTTT.

CDR3 amino acids: CASSVGAPSYEQYF. DNA of the CDR3: TGTGCCAGCAGTGTAGGGGCTCCCTCCTACGAGCAGTACTTC. The rearrangement links TRBV2 to TRBJ2-7; perhaps TRBD1 as D (5 bases). Germline assignment: CDR1 SNHLY and CDR2 FYNNEI. The CDR3 extends over 14 amino acids. V was shortened by 4 bases and J by 0 bases, with 10 bases between the two germline ends.

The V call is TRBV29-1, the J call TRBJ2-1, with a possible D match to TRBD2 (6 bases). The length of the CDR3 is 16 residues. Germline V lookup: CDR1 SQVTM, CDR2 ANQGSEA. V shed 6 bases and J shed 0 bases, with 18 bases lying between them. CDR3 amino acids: CSVDTSSSYSYNEQFF. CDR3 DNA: TGCAGCGTAGACACTAGCTCTTCTTACTCCTACAATGAGCAGTTCTTC.

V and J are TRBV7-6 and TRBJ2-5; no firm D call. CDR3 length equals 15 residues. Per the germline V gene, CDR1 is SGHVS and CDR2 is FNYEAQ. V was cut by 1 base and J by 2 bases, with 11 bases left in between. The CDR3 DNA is TGTGCCAGCAGCTTAGTTTGGCAGGCACAAGAGACCCAGTACTTC. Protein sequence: CASSLVWQAQETQYF. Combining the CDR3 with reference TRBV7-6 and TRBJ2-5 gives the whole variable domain GAGVSQSPRYKVTKRGQDVALRCDPISGHVSLYWYRQALGQGPEFLTYFNYEAQQDKSGLPNDRFSAERPEGSISTLTIQRTEQRDSAMYRCASSLVWQAQETQYFGPGTRLLVL.

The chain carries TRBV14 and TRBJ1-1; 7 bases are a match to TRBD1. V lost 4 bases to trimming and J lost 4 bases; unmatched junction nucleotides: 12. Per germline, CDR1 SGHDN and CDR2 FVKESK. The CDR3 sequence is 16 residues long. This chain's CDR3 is CASSPGTARRGTEAFF. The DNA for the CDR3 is TGTGCCAGCAGCCCGGGGACAGCTCGGAGGGGCACTGAAGCTTTCTTT.

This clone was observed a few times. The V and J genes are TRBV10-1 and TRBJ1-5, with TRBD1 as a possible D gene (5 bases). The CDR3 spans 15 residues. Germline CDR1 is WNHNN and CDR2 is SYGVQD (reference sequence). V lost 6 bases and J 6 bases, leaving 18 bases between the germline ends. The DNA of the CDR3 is TGCGCCAGCAGGTTGTCGCGGGGCTACTTTCAGCCCCAGCATTTT. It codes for CASRLSRGYFQPQHF.

The CDR3, as DNA: TGTGCCAGCAGCCAATTGACTAGCGGACGAGAGACCCAGTACTTC. Translation gives CASSQLTSGRETQYF. The chain links TRBV28 to TRBJ2-5; 9 bases are a match to TRBD2. From germline, CDR1 is MDHEN and CDR2 SYDVKM. The junction had 9 bases not matched to a gene; V was cut back by 6 bases and J by 4 bases. CDR3 length equals 15 residues.

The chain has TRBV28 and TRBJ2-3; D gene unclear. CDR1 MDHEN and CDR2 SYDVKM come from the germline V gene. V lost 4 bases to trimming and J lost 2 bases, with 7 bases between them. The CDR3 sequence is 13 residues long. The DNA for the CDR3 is TGTGCCAGCAGTTCCCGAGTCACAGATACGCAGTATTTT. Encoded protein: CASSSRVTDTQYF.